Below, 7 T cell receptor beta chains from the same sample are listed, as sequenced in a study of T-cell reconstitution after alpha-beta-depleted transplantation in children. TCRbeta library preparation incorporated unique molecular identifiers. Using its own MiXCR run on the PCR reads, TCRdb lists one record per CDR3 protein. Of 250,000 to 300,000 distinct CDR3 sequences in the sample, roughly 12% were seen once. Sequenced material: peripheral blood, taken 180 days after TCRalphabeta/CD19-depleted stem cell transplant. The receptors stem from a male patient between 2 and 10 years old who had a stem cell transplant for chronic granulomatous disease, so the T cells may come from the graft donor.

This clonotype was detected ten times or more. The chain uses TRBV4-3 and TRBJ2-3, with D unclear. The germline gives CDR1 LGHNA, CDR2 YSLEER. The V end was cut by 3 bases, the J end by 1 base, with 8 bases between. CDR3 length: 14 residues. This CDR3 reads CASSHSLGTDTQYF. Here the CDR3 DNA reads TGCGCCAGCAGCCACAGTTTGGGCACAGATACGCAGTATTTT.

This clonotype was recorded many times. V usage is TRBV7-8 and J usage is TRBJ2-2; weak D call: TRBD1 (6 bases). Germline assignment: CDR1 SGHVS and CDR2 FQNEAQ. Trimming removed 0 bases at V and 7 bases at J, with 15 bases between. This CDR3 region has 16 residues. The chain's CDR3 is CASSLAQWTVGGELFF. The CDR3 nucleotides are TGTGCCAGCAGCTTAGCCCAGTGGACAGTAGGCGGGGAGCTGTTTTTT.

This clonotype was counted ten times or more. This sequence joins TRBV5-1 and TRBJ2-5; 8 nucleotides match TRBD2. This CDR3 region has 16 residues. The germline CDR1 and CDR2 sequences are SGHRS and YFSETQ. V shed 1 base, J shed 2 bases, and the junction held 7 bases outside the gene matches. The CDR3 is CASSLPRGGLQETQYF. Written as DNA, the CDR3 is TGCGCCAGCAGCTTGCCGCGCGGGGGGCTACAAGAGACCCAGTACTTC. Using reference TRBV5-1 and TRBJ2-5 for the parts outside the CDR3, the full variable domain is KAGVTQTPRYLIKTRGQQVTLSCSPISGHRSVSWYQQTPGQGLQFLFEYFSETQRNKGNFPGRFSGRQFSNSRSEMNVSTLELGDSALYLCASSLPRGGLQETQYFGPGTRLLVL.

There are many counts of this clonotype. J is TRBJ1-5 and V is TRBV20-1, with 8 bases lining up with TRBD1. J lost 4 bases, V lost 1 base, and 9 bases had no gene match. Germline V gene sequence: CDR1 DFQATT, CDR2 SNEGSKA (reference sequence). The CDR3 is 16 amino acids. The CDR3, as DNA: TGCAGTGCTAGAGCTTCGGGACAGGCGAGGAATCAGCCCCAGCATTTT. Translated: CSARASGQARNQPQHF.

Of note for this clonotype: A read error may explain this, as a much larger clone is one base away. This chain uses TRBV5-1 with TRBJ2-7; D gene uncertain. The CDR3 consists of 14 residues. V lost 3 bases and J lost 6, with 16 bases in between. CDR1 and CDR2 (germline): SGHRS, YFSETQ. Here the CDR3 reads CASSYASERGEQYF. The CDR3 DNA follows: TGCGCCAGCAGCTATGCATCTGAACGAGGCGAGCAGTACTTC.

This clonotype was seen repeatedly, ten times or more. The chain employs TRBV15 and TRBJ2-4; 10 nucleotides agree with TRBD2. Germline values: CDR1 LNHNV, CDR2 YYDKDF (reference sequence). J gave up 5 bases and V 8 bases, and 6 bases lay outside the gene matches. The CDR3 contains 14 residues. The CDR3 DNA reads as TGTGCCACCGGTGGCGGACTAGCGGAAAACATTCAGTACTTC. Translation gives CATGGGLAENIQYF.

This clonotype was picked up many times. CDR3 DNA: TGTGCCAGCACGTCAATTCGGCTTACAGGGGCAGATACGCAGTATTTT. This sequence encodes CASTSIRLTGADTQYF. The chain recombines TRBV27 with TRBJ2-3; 7 bases match TRBD1. The CDR3 sequence is 16 residues long. J gave up 4 bases and V 7 bases, and 14 bases lay outside the gene matches. Looked up from germline, CDR1 is MNHEY and CDR2 is SMNVEV (reference sequence).